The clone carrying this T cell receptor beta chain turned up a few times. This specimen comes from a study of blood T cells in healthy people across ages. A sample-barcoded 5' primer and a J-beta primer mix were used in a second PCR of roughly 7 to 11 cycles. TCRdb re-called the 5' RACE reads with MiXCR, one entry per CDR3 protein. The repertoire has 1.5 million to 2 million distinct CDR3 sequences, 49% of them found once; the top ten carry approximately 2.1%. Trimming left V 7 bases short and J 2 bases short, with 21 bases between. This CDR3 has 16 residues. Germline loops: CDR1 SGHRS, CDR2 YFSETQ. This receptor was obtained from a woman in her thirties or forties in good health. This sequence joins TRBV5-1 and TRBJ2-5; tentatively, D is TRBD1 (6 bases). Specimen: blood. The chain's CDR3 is CASGHQTPDRQETQYF. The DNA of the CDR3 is TGCGCCAGCGGCCACCAAACGCCAGACAGGCAAGAGACCCAGTACTTC.